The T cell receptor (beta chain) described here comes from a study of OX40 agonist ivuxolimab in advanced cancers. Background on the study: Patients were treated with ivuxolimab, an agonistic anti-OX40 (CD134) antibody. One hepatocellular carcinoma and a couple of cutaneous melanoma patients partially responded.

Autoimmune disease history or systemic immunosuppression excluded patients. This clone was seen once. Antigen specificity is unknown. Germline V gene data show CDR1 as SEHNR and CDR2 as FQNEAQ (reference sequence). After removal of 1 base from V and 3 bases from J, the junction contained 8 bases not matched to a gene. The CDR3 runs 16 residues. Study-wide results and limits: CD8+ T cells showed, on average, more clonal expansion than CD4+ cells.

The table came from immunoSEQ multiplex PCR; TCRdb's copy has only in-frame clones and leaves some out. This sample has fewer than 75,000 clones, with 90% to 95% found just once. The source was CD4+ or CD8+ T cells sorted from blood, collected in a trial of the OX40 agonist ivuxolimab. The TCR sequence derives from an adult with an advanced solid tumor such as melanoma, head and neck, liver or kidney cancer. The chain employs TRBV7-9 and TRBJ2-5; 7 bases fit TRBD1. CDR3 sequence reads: CASSLGFGTAEETQYF. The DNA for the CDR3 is TGTGCCAGCAGCTTAGGGTTCGGGACAGCAGAAGAGACCCAGTACTTC.